These 11 T cell receptor beta chains share one sample of origin, sequenced in a study of T cells in Graves' hyperthyroidism and ophthalmopathy. Amplified regions were TCR beta CDR3 sequences from RNA transcripts. HTBI primers were used for first-round RT-PCR of the TCR CDR3. TCRdb re-derived calls from the multiplex PCR reads in MiXCR, one entry per CDR3 protein. Of 540,000 or so distinct CDR3 sequences listed, just over 45% were seen once; the top ten hold under 20%. Specimen: peripheral blood or thyroid tissue (not recorded which). These TCRs come from an adult woman with Graves' disease, either hyperthyroidism or ophthalmopathy (not recorded which).

The chain combines TRBV29-1 with TRBJ1-4, with D possibly being TRBD1 (6 bases). The ends were cut back, 8 bases at V and 3 bases at J, with 10 bases in the middle. The CDR3 spans 12 residues. Looked up from germline, CDR1 is SQVTM and CDR2 is ANQGSEA. CDR3 coding DNA: TGCAGCAAAACAGGGTCTAATGAAAAACTGTTTTTT. Protein product: CSKTGSNEKLFF.

V gene TRBV15 combines with J gene TRBJ2-7; a weak D match, TRBD1 (5 bases). Trimming pared 3 bases from V and 3 bases from J, leaving 6 bases between. Germline CDR1 is LNHNV and CDR2 is YYDKDF (reference sequence). This CDR3 is built from 12 residues. CDR3 region: CATSSRGYEQYF. CDR3 coding DNA: TGTGCCACCAGCAGTAGGGGCTACGAGCAGTACTTC.

The rearrangement links TRBV7-2 to TRBJ1-6, with 7 bases identical to TRBD1. Germline CDR1 and CDR2: SGHTA and FQGNSA. V lost 2 bases to trimming and J lost 10 bases; unmatched junction nucleotides: 11. The CDR3 has 16 residues. The CDR3 is CASSLYSTGLESPLHF. DNA for the CDR3: TGTGCCAGCAGCTTATACTCGACAGGGTTGGAATCACCCCTCCACTTT.

This clonotype was detected a few times. This chain joins TRBV30 and TRBJ2-7; D is uncertain. V lost 0 bases and J 2 bases, leaving 14 bases between the germline ends. Germline V gene sequence: CDR1 GTSNPN, CDR2 SVGIG (reference sequence). The CDR3 covers 15 residues. CDR3 loop: CAWSVSPGETYEQYF. Written as DNA, the CDR3 is TGTGCCTGGAGTGTCTCCCCGGGCGAAACCTACGAGCAGTACTTC.

This clonotype was counted at least ten times. This chain connects TRBV20-1 to TRBJ2-7; 7 bases map to TRBD2. Germline V gives CDR1 DFQATT, CDR2 SNEGSKA (reference sequence). The CDR3 has 13 residues. The CDR3 coding sequence is TGCAGCGCTGTCCCTAGCGGTTCCTACGAGCAGTACTTC. As protein: CSAVPSGSYEQYF.

This sequence joins TRBV15 and TRBJ1-2; D gene unclear. This CDR3 has 13 amino acids. V was pared by 0 bases and J by 8 bases, with 10 bases between. Per germline, CDR1 LNHNV and CDR2 YYDKDF (reference sequence). The CDR3 region is CATSRDRREGYTF. Written as DNA, the CDR3 is TGTGCCACCAGCAGAGATCGTAGGGAAGGCTACACCTTC.

This clonotype has a count of ten or more. V is TRBV12-3 or TRBV12-4 and J is TRBJ2-7, with 11 bases fitting TRBD2. V dropped 1 base and J dropped 4; count of bases not matched to a gene: 6. The CDR3 consists of 16 residues. The CDR3 spells CASSLVLAGAGYEQYF. The DNA for the CDR3 is TGTGCCAGCAGTTTAGTACTAGCGGGAGCAGGGTACGAGCAGTACTTC.

Many counts were recorded for this clonotype. The chain employs TRBV7-9 and TRBJ1-2; 8 bases agree with TRBD1. V lost 3 bases and J lost 4; bases outside the gene matches: 10. This CDR3 comprises 16 residues. The germline V gene encodes CDR1 SEHNR and CDR2 FQNEAQ (reference sequence). The CDR3 sequence: CASSFSRTGIIYGYTF. The CDR3 bases are TGTGCCAGCAGCTTCAGTCGGACAGGGATAATCTATGGCTACACCTTC. Full variable domain (rest looked up from reference TRBV7-9 and TRBJ1-2): DTGVSQNPRHKITKRGQNVTFRCDPISEHNRLYWYRQTLGQGPEFLTYFQNEAQLEKSRLLSDRFSAERPKGSFSTLEIQRTEQGDSAMYLCASSFSRTGIIYGYTFGSGTRLTVV.

V gene TRBV3-1 combines with J gene TRBJ1-1; D call uncertain. CDR1 and CDR2 (germline): LGHDT, YNNKEL (reference sequence). The CDR3 extends over 18 amino acids. V lost 2 bases and J 11 bases, leaving 30 bases between the germline ends. The CDR3 sequence is CASSQYFISVYGTQEAFF. CDR3 bases: TGTGCCAGCAGCCAATATTTTATCTCGGTGTACGGAACCCAGGAGGCTTTCTTT.

This clonotype was seen at least ten times. Sequence at one end of the junction differs from germline and may be a read error. The CDR3 DNA is TGTGCCAGCAGGGGAACAGGGGGCAGGGTACTGAACTTT. It codes for CASRGTGGRVLNF. The V gene is TRBV6-5, the J gene TRBJ1-1, with TRBD1 matching 9 bases. Germline values: CDR1 MNHEY, CDR2 SVGAGI. This CDR3 has 13 amino acids.

This chain uses TRBV20-1 with TRBJ2-7; D not certain. CDR1 is DFQATT, CDR2 SNEGSKA, per germline (reference sequence). Trimming left V 3 bases short and J 1 base short, with 7 bases between. The CDR3 covers 12 residues. CDR3 coding DNA: TGCAGTGCTAGTGACGGGTCCTACGAGCAGTACTTC. It is translated as CSASDGSYEQYF.